This section outlines one T cell receptor beta chain sequence together with its context. As yet, its antigen is unknown. A much larger clone lies one base from this, so it may be a read error. TCRdb used MiXCR to reprocess the PCR reads, holding one entry per CDR3 protein. The table has about 320,000 distinct CDR3 sequences, roughly 23% seen once; the top ten hold about 0.74%. The data stem from a study of molecular identifiers for immune sequencing clone quantification. Broader study findings: Detectable among more than 800,000 naive cells, according to reports, was Jurkat TCR RNA spiked in from one cell. Over 97% of effector molecules, but under 1% in naive cells, were held by clones with more than 20 RNA copies.

In the sort, naive CD8 T cells were defined as CD8+CD4-CCR7+CD45RA+. This CDR3 spans 13 amino acids. V lost 10 bases and J 9 bases, leaving 18 bases between the germline ends. Germline CDR1 reads MDHEN; CDR2 reads SYDVKM. This chain links TRBV28 with TRBJ1-4, with TRBD1 as a possible D gene (5 bases). Sequenced input: naive CD8+ T cells from blood, with Jurkat cell RNA spiked in. Subset reported: FACS-sorted CD8+CD4-CCR7+CD45RA+ naive T cells. The clonotype comes from a human donor in good health. Some libraries in this study had Jurkat cell RNA spiked in. The CDR3, as DNA: TGTGCCACCTCCGCGACAGTCAATAAAAAACTGTTTTTT. It codes for CATSATVNKKLFF.